Here is one T cell receptor (beta chain) with its context. As yet, its antigen is unknown. This entry is derived from a study of identical twins. Points from the study as a whole: Insertions were reduced in abundant cord blood beta clonotypes but not in memory repertoires.

A universal primer binding site was introduced by template switching. The final cDNA contained unique molecular identifiers. TCRdb re-called the 5' RACE reads through MiXCR, storing one row per CDR3 protein. The table lists around 280,000 distinct CDR3 sequences, roughly 8.6% of them singletons. V lost 7 bases, J lost 6 bases, and 16 bases lay in between. The germline gives CDR1 MNHNS, CDR2 SASEGT. The CDR3 is 14 amino acids. These data also featured in a second study, about yellow fever vaccine responses in identical twins.

The sequencing input was memory (CD45RO+) T cells sorted from blood. The receptor comes from a woman under 30 in good health. The V gene is TRBV6-1, the J gene TRBJ2-1; TRBD2 might be the D (5 bases). The CDR3 here is CASNPGPAGNEQFF. The CDR3 coding sequence is TGTGCCAGCAACCCGGGCCCCGCGGGCAATGAGCAGTTCTTC.